This T cell receptor (beta chain) was retrieved from a study of T cell responses to AZD1222 COVID-19 vaccine. Points from the study as a whole: The study found vaccine-associated CD4 TCRs spanning spike, dominant at 160-218 and 743-854. Baseline testing showed seropositivity in only six AZD1222 recipients.

Trimming at V came to 5 bases and at J to 7 bases, leaving 3 bases not matched to a gene. Germline values: CDR1 SGHRS, CDR2 YFSETQ. This CDR3 contains 13 residues. This clone was seen only a few times. The antigen is not known. Clones were read by immunoSEQ multiplex PCR, and TCRdb kept only the in-frame ones, dropping some. The sample lists approximately 77,000 clones; around 92% were seen once. This TCR was sampled from an adult in good health. The chain is built from TRBV5-1 and TRBJ1-3; 10 nucleotides line up with TRBD1. The sequenced sample was peripheral blood, obtained on day 0 of MenACWY control vaccination. CDR3 amino acids: CASSEGQGNTIYF. CDR3 in DNA: TGCGCCAGCAGTGAGGGACAGGGGAACACCATATATTTT.